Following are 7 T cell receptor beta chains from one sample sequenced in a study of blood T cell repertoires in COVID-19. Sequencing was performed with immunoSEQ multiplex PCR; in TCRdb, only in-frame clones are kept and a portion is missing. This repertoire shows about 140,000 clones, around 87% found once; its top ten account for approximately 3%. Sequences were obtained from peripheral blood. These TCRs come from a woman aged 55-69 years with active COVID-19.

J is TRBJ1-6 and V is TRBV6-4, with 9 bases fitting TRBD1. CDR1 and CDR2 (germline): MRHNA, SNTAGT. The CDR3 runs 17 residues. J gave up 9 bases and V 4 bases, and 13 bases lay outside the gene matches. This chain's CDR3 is CASSAIRDRVKSSPLHF. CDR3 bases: TGTGCCAGCAGTGCCATTCGGGACAGGGTAAAAAGTTCACCCCTCCACTTT.

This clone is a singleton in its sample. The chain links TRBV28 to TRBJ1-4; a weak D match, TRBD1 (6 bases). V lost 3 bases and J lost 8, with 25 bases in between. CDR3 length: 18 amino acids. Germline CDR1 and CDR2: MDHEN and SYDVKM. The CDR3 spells CASSFNPKERTAKEKLFF. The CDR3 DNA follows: TGTGCCAGCAGTTTTAACCCAAAAGAAAGGACAGCGAAGGAAAAACTGTTTTTT.

The CDR3 nucleotides are TGTGCCAGCGTATCGTACGGTCTAAACACTGAAGCTTTCTTT. Its translation is CASVSYGLNTEAFF. The rearrangement uses TRBV7-2 and TRBJ1-1; D gene ambiguous. Germline values: CDR1 SGHTA, CDR2 FQGNSA. CDR3 length: 14 amino acids. The V end was cut by 8 bases, the J end by 2 bases, with 15 bases between.

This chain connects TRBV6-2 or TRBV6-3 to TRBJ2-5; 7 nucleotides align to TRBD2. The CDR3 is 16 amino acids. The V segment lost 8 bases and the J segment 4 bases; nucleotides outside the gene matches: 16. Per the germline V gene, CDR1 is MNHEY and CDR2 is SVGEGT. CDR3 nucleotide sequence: TGTGCCAGCTGCCGACCGGGACTAAGGTCGAGAGAGACCCAGTACTTC. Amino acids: CASCRPGLRSRETQYF.

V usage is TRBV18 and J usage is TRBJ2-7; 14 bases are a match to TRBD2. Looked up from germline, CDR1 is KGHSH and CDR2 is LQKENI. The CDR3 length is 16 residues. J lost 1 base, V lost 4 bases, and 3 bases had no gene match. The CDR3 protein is CASSLGLAGESYEQYF. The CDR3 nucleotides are TGTGCCAGCTCACTGGGACTAGCGGGAGAGTCCTACGAGCAGTACTTC.

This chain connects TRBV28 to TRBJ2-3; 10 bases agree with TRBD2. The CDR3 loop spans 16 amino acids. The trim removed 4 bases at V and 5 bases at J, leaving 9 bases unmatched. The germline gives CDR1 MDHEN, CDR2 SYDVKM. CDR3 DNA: TGTGCCAGCAGTTCTAGCGGGAGAGGAGTCATAGATACGCAGTATTTT. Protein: CASSSSGRGVIDTQYF.

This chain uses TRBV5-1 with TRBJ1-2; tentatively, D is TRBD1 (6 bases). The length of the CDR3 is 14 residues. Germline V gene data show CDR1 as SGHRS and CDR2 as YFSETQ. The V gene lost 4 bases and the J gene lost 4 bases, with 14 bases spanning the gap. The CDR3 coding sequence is TGCGCCAGCAGCCCGGACAGAACCCTCTATGGCTACACCTTC. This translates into CASSPDRTLYGYTF.